Given below is one T cell receptor beta chain in context. Its antigen remains unknown. The sample originates from a study of OX40 agonist ivuxolimab in advanced cancers. As for the study in general: The patients received agonistic anti-OX40 (CD134) antibody ivuxolimab. Three partial responders included one hepatocellular carcinoma patient and two cutaneous melanoma patients. Broader study findings: CD4+ and CD8+ blood T cells expanded clonally by week 6 at 0.1 to 3.0 mg/kg.

This table comes from immunoSEQ multiplex PCR, and its TCRdb copy is limited to in-frame clones, with some not included. The sample yields 60,000 or so clones, roughly 90% seen once. The CDR3 extends over 16 amino acids. The sample in question was CD4+ or CD8+ T cells sorted from blood, obtained in a trial of the OX40 agonist ivuxolimab. The V gene is TRBV1, the J gene TRBJ1-2. TRBV1 is recorded as a pseudogene. This sequence was found in an adult with an advanced solid tumor such as melanoma, head and neck, liver or kidney cancer. DNA of the CDR3: TGCACCAGCAGTAACAAGGTTGTGCGAAAGACCTATGGCTACACCTTC. Translating gives CTSSNKVVRKTYGYTF.